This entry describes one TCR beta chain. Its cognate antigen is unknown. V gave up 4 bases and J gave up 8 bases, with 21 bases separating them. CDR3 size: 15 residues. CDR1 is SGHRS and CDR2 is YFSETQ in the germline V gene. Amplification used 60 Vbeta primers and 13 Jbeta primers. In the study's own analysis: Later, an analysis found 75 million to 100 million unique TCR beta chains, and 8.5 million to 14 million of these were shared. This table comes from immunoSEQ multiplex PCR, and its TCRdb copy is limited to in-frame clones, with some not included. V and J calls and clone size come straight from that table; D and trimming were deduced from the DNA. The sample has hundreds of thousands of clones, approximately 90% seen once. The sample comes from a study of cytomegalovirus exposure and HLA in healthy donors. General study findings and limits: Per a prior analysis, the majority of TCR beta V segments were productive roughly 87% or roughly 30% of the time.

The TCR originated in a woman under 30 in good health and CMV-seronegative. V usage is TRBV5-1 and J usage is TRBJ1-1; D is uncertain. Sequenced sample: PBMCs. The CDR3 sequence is CASSHNNPYYREAFF. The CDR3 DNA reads TGCGCCAGCAGCCATAATAACCCCTATTATCGGGAAGCTTTCTTT.